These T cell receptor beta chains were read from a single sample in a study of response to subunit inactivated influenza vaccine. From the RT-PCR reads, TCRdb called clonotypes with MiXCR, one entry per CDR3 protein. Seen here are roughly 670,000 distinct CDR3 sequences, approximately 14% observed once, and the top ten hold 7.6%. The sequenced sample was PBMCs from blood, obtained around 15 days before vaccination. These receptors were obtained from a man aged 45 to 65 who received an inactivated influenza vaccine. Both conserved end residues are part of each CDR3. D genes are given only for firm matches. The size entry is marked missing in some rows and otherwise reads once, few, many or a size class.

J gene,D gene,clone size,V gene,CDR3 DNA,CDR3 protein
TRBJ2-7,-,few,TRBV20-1,TGCAGTGCTCCCACTACCGGGACTGTCGCCTACGAGCAGTACTTC,CSAPTTGTVAYEQYF
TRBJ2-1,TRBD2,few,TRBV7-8,TGTGCCAGCAGCTTAGCGGTGGCTAGCGGGAGGCTCTACAATGAGCAGTTCTTC,CASSLAVASGRLYNEQFF
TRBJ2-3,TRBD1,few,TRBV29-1,TGCAGCGCGGAAAGGGGGCAAACAGATACGCAGTATTTT,CSAERGQTDTQYF
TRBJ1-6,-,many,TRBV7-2,TGTGCCAGCAGCAAAGATGGGTCCGCGCCTGGTTCACCCCTCCACTTT,CASSKDGSAPGSPLHF
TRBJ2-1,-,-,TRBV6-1,TGTGCCAGCAGTGAAATAACTGGCTCCTACAATGAGCAGTTCTTC,CASSEITGSYNEQFF
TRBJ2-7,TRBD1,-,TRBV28,TGTGCCAGCAGTTTATATAGAAGGACAGGGGTACCGGGGAGCGAGCAGTACTTC,CASSLYRRTGVPGSEQYF
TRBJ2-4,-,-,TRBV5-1,TGCGCCAGCAGCTTGGGAGACAGCCTAGCCAAAAACATTCAGTACTTC,CASSLGDSLAKNIQYF
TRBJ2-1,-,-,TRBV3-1,TGTGCCAGCAGCCAGCAACTAGAGGATAATGAGCAGTTCTTC,CASSQQLEDNEQFF
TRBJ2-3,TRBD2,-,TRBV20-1,TGCAGTGCTATTCGGACTAGCGGCCCGGGAGATACGCAGTATTTT,CSAIRTSGPGDTQYF
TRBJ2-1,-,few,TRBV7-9,TGTGCCAGCAGCCTCCCGGAGACTGAGTACAATGAGCAGTTCTTC,CASSLPETEYNEQFF
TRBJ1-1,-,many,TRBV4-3,TGCGCCAGCAGACGACAGCTGAACACTGAAGCTTTCTTT,CASRRQLNTEAFF
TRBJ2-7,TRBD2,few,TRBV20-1,TGCAGTGCTAGATGGGGTTGGACTAGCGGTTACGAGCAGTACTTC,CSARWGWTSGYEQYF